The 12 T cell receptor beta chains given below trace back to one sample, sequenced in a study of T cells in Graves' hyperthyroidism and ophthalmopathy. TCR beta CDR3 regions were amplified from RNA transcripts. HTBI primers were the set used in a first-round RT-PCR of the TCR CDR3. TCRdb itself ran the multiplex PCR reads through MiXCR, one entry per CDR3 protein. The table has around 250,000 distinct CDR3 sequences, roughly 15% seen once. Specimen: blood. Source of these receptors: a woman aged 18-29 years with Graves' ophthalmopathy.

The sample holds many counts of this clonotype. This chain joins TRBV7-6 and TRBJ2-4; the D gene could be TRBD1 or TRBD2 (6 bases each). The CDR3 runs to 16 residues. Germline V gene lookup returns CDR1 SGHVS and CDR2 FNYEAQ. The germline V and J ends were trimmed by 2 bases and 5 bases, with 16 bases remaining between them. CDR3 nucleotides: TGTGCCAGCAGCTTAATGGATGGGGGGCCCGAAAACATTCAGTACTTC. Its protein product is CASSLMDGGPENIQYF.

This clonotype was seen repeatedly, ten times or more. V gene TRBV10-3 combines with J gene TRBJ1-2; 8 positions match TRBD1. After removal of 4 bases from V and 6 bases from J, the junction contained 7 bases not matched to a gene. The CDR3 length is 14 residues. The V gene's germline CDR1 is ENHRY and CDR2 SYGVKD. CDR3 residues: CAISATDRADGYTF. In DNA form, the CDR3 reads TGTGCCATCAGTGCGACGGACAGGGCTGATGGCTACACCTTC.

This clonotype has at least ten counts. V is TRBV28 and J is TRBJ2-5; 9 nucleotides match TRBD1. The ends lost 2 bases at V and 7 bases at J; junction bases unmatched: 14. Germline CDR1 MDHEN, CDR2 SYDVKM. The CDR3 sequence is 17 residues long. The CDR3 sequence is CASSLAGSDRGKGTQYF. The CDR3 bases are TGTGCCAGCAGTTTAGCCGGGTCGGACAGGGGTAAAGGGACCCAGTACTTC.

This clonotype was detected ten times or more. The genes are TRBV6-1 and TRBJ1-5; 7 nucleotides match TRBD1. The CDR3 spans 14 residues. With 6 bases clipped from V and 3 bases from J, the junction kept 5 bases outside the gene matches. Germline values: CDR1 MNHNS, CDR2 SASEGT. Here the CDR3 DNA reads TGTGCCAGCAGACCGGGACAGCTCAATCAGCCCCAGCATTTT. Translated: CASRPGQLNQPQHF.

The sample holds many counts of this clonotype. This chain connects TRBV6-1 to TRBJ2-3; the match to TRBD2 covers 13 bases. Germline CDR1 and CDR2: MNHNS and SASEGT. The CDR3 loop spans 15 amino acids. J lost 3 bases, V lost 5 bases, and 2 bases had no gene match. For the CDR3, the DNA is TGTGCCAGCAGTCGGACTAGCGGGGGTACAGATACGCAGTATTTT. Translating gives CASSRTSGGTDTQYF.

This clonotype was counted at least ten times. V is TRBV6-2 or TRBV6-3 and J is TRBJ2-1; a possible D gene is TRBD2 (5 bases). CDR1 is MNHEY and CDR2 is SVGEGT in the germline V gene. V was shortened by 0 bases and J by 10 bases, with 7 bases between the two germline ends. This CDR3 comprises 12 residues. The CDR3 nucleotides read TGTGCCAGCAGTTACTCGCCGGGGGAGCAGTTCTTC. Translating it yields CASSYSPGEQFF.

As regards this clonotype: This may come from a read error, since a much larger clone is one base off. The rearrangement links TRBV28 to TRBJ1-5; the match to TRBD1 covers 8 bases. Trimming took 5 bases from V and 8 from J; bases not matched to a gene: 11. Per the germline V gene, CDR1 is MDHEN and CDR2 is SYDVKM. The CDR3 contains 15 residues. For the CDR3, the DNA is TGTGCCAGCAGTCCGCCGGACAGGGTAATAAAGCCCCAGCATTTT. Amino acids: CASSPPDRVIKPQHF.

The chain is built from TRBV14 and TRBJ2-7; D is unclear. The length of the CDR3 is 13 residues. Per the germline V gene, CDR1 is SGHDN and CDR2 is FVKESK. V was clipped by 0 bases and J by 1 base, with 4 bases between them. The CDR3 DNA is TGTGCCAGCAGCCAAGAGAAATCCTACGAGCAGTACTTC. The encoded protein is CASSQEKSYEQYF.

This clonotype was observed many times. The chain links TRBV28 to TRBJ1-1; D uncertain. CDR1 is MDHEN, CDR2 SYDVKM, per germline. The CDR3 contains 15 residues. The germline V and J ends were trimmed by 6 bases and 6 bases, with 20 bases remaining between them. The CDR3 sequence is CASSFPTRSRAEAFF. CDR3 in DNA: TGTGCCAGCAGCTTCCCAACACGGAGTAGGGCTGAAGCTTTCTTT.

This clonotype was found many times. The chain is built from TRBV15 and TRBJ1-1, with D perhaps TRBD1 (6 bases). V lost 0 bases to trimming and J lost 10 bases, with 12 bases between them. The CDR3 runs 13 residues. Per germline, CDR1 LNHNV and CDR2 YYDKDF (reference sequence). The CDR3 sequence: CATSRDREGVAFF. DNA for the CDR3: TGTGCCACCAGCAGAGATCGGGAGGGGGTAGCTTTCTTT. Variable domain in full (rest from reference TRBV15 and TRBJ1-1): DAMVIQNPRYQVTQFGKPVTLSCSQTLNHNVMYWYQQKSSQAPKLLFHYYDKDFNNEADTPDNFQSRRPNTSFCFLDIRSPGLGDTAMYLCATSRDREGVAFFGQGTRLTVV.

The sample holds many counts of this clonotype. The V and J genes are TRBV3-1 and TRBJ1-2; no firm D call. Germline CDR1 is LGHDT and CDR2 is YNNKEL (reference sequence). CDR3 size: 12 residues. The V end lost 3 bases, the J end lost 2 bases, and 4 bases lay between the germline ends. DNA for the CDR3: TGTGCCAGCAGCCAGACGAACTATGGCTACACCTTC. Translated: CASSQTNYGYTF.

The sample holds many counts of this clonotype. The chain's CDR3 is CSSPGLGYNEQFF. Here the CDR3 DNA reads TGCAGCTCTCCGGGACTAGGATACAATGAGCAGTTCTTC. The chain links TRBV20-1 to TRBJ2-1, with 8 bases identical to TRBD2. The germline V gene encodes CDR1 DFQATT and CDR2 SNEGSKA (reference sequence). The CDR3 is made up of 13 amino acids.